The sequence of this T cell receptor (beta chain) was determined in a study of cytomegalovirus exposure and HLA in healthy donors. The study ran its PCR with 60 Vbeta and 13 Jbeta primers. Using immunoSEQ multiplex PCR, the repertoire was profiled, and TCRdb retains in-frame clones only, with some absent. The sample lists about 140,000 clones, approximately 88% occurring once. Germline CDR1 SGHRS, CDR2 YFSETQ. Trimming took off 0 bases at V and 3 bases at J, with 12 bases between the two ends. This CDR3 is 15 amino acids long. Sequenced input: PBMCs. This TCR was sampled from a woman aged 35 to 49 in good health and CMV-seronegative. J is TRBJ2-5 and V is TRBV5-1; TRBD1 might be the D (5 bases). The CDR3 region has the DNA TGCGCCAGCAGCTTGGTGAATACAGGTGAAGAGACCCAGTACTTC. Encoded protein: CASSLVNTGEETQYF.